This T cell receptor beta chain is from a study of blood T cell repertoires in COVID-19. About the research overall: Collection of acute and convalescent COVID-19 samples took place in the United States, Italy and Spain. Sources were T cells, B-cell-depleted T cells, or PBMCs; the material itself was cDNA or gDNA.

V lost 3 bases to trimming and J lost 4 bases, with 11 bases between them. The CDR3 spans 14 residues. The germline V gene encodes CDR1 KGHDR and CDR2 SFDVKD. Per the authors' pipeline: Reference gene primer amplification yielded estimated nucleated cell counts. Measured with immunoSEQ multiplex PCR; TCRdb has only the in-frame clones, and not every one. That table is the source of V, J and clone size, and D and trimming were worked out from the DNA. The data hold 150,000 to 200,000 clones, with about three quarters observed a single time. The rearrangement links TRBV24-1 to TRBJ1-2; possibly TRBD1 for D (6 bases). Sequencing was done on a sample of peripheral blood. The TCR originated in a man aged 55 to 69 with acute or convalescent COVID-19. CDR3 sequence (DNA): TGTGCCACCAGTGATGTGGACAGTCCCTATGGCTACACCTTC. Translation: CATSDVDSPYGYTF.